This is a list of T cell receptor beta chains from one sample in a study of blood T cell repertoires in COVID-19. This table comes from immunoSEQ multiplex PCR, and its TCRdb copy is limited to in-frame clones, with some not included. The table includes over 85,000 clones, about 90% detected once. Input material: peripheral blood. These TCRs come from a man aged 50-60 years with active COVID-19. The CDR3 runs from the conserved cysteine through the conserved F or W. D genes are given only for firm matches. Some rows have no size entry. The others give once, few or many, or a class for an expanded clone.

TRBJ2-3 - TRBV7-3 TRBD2 TGTGCCAGCAGTTCTAGCGGGGGGGCCAACACAGATACGCAGTATTTT CASSSSGGANTDTQYF
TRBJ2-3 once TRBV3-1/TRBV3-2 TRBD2 TGTGCCAGCAGCCAAGGCGGGGGAAATACAGATACGCAGTATTTT CASSQGGGNTDTQYF
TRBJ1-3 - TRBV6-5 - TGTGCCAGCAGCCTGACAGGCTCTGGAAACACCATATATTTT CASSLTGSGNTIYF
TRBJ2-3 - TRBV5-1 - TGCGCCAGCAGCTTGGAGCTGGGAGACATGGATACGCAGTATTTT CASSLELGDMDTQYF
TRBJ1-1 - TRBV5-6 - TGTGCCAGCAACAAGCGGGGCACTGAAGCTTTCTTT CASNKRGTEAFF
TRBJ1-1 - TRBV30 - TGTGCCTGGACGTGGTTGACGGGGAGAAACACTGAAGCTTTCTTT CAWTWLTGRNTEAFF
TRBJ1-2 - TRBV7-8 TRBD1 TGTGCCAGCAGCTCCGGACAGGGGGAGTACACCTTC CASSSGQGEYTF
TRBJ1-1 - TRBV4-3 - TGCGCCAGCAGCCAAGGACAGTTAATGAACACTGAAGCTTTCTTT CASSQGQLMNTEAFF
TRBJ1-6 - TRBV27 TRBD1 TGTGCCAGCAGTTTATTCTCAGGGACAGGGACGTTAAAGCATTCACCCCTCCACTTT CASSLFSGTGTLKHSPLHF
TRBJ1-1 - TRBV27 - TGTGCCAGCAGTTTGGTGGGGGGAGACACTGAAGCTTTCTTT CASSLVGGDTEAFF
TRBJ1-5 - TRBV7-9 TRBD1 TGTGCCAGCAGCTTAGTAGGGACAGGGGTTCAGCCCCAGCATTTT CASSLVGTGVQPQHF
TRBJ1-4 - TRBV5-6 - TGTGCCAGCAGCCGACGGGAAAGGGGGAATGAAAAACTGTTTTTT CASSRRERGNEKLFF
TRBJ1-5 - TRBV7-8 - TGTGCCAGCAGCTTAGAGAGGGAGGACTCCCCCCAGCATTTT CASSLEREDSPQHF